The clone carrying this TCR beta chain was detected only once. Its antigen is currently unknown. This entry comes from a study of T cells in narcolepsy. TCRdb keeps only in-frame clones here, not all; method: immunoSEQ multiplex PCR. The sample contains tens of thousands of clones, around 83% of which appear only once. The CDR3 has 13 residues. V lost 3 bases and J 8 bases, leaving 13 bases between the germline ends. Germline V gives CDR1 MDHEN, CDR2 SYDVKM. Overall study results and limits: HCRT-specific and TRIB2-specific autoreactive clonotypes appeared among same-patient CSF and blood CD4+ clonotypes.

This sequence was found in a human donor with narcolepsy. The V gene is TRBV28, the J gene TRBJ1-2; D is perhaps TRBD1 (6 bases). Sequencing was performed on CD45RA- memory CD4+ T cells from PBMCs. CDR3 nucleotides: TGTGCCAGCAGTTTGGGCCAGGGGCAAGGCTACACCTTC. Its translation: CASSLGQGQGYTF.